These 10 T cell receptor beta chains came from one sample sequenced in a study of blood T cell repertoires in COVID-19. Profiled with immunoSEQ multiplex PCR; TCRdb holds only in-frame clones, not every one. This sample yields some 220,000 clones, of which almost 85% are seen a single time; approximately 5.1% belongs to the top ten. What was sequenced was peripheral blood. These receptors were taken from a man aged 50-60 years with COVID-19, enrolled during active disease.

The genes are TRBV5-6 and TRBJ2-7; D is ambiguous. This CDR3 has 13 amino acids. CDR1 is SGHDT, CDR2 YYEEEE, per germline. V shed 0 bases and J shed 3 bases, with 7 bases lying between them. CDR3 protein: CASSLVSIYEQYF. CDR3 coding DNA: TGTGCCAGCAGCTTGGTCAGTATCTACGAGCAGTACTTC.

The V and J genes are TRBV2 and TRBJ1-1; D is ambiguous. The V gene's germline CDR1 is SNHLY and CDR2 FYNNEI. V dropped 5 bases and J dropped 6 bases, with 16 bases sitting between them. CDR3 length: 14 residues. CDR3 in DNA: TGTGCCAGCAGTAGGCCTACATGGAGCCCTGAAGCTTTCTTT. Protein product: CASSRPTWSPEAFF.

A word on this clone: The sample has other DNA sequences that encode this CDR3 too. This chain links TRBV7-8 with TRBJ2-5, with TRBD1 identical over 7 bases. V shed 0 bases and J 1 base; nucleotides not matched to a gene: 2. Germline V gives CDR1 SGHVS, CDR2 FQNEAQ. This CDR3 comprises 15 residues. Here the CDR3 DNA reads TGTGCCAGCAGCTTAGCGGCAGGGGGCCAAGAGACCCAGTACTTC. This sequence encodes CASSLAAGGQETQYF.

This chain connects TRBV4-1 to TRBJ1-6; weak D call: TRBD1 (6 bases). In germline, CDR1 is MGHRA, CDR2 YSYEKL. Deletions cut 0 bases from V and 2 bases from J, with 8 bases between. This CDR3 comprises 16 residues. CDR3 region: CASSQEGDTYNSPLHF. The CDR3 DNA sequence: TGCGCCAGCAGCCAAGAGGGGGACACCTATAATTCACCCCTCCACTTT.

The V gene is TRBV27, the J gene TRBJ2-1; 13 nucleotides match TRBD2. There are 16 residues in the CDR3. Unmatched junction bases numbered 3, after V lost 3 bases and J lost 4 bases. Germline CDR1 and CDR2: MNHEY and SMNVEV (reference sequence). The CDR3 loop is CASSFRTSGGYNEQFF. The CDR3, as DNA: TGTGCCAGCAGTTTTCGGACTAGCGGGGGTTACAATGAGCAGTTCTTC.

The chain employs TRBV6-2 or TRBV6-3 and TRBJ2-5, with unresolved D. V lost 0 bases and J 2 bases, leaving 13 bases between the germline ends. The germline V gene encodes CDR1 MNHEY and CDR2 SVGEGT. The CDR3 runs to 16 residues. The DNA of the CDR3 is TGTGCCAGCAGTTACTCTTCAGGATCGATTCAAGAGACCCAGTACTTC. This translates into CASSYSSGSIQETQYF.

This chain links TRBV5-1 with TRBJ1-1; D call uncertain. The CDR3 is 14 residues long. V was pared by 0 bases and J by 8 bases, with 14 bases between. Germline assignment: CDR1 SGHRS and CDR2 YFSETQ. The CDR3 bases are TGCGCCAGCAGCTTGGCCGAGATTGGTCGGGAAGCTTTCTTT. Amino acid sequence: CASSLAEIGREAFF.

The chain is built from TRBV6-6 and TRBJ2-2, with TRBD1 as a possible D gene (6 bases). V dropped 0 bases and J dropped 4 bases, with 12 bases sitting between them. The CDR3 runs to 16 residues. Germline CDR1 reads MNHNY; CDR2 reads SVGAGI (reference sequence). CDR3 residues: CASSYSDIGGTGELFF. In nucleotides, the CDR3 is TGTGCCAGCAGTTACTCGGACATAGGGGGCACCGGGGAGCTGTTTTTT.

The gene calls are TRBV5-5 and TRBJ2-7; TRBD1 aligns across 9 bases. The V segment lost 1 base and the J segment 0 bases; nucleotides outside the gene matches: 5. The CDR3 consists of 16 residues. Germline V CDR1 and CDR2: SGHKS, YYEKEE (reference sequence). The CDR3 DNA is TGTGCCAGCAGCTTGCGGGGGACAGGGAGCTCCTACGAGCAGTACTTC. This sequence encodes CASSLRGTGSSYEQYF.

V gene TRBV5-4 combines with J gene TRBJ2-7; TRBD1 matches at 10 bases. Germline V gene lookup returns CDR1 SGHNT and CDR2 YYREEE (reference sequence). The junction had 10 bases not matched to a gene; V was cut back by 4 bases and J by 3 bases. The CDR3 contains 16 residues. The CDR3 DNA follows: TGTGCCAGCAGCCCGGCCGGGACAGGGGTAGGCTACGAGCAGTACTTC. Encoded protein: CASSPAGTGVGYEQYF. The full variable domain, in which reference TRBV5-4 and TRBJ2-7 provide the parts outside the CDR3, is ETGVTQSPTHLIKTRGQQVTLRCSSQSGHNTVSWYQQALGQGPQFIFQYYREEENGRGNFPPRFSGLQFPNYSSELNVNALELDDSALYLCASSPAGTGVGYEQYFGPGTRLTVT.